Below are 19 T cell receptor beta chains sequenced from a single sample in a study of post-analysis software for immune sequencing data. Notes on the study in general: Included in a set of four or five TRBV segments more frequent in patients than controls were TRBV5-6, TRBV5-1 and TRBV20-1.

Libraries were made from TCR beta cDNA, and they carried unique molecular identifiers. Each CDR3 protein is one row after TCRdb ran MiXCR on the PCR reads. Counted here are approximately 660,000 distinct CDR3 sequences, approximately 60% occurring once; the ten biggest clones make up roughly 12%. Their recognized antigens are unknown. The sample was blood. The receptors were gathered from a girl aged 2-10 years with multiple sclerosis.

In its sample, this clonotype was seen once. The junction does not match germline at one end; this may be a read error. The chain is built from TRBV2 and TRBJ2-3; 7 bases map to TRBD2. CDR1 and CDR2 (germline): SNHLY, FYNNEI. The CDR3 contains 16 residues. CDR3 in amino acids: CASREEGLSFSDTQYF. The CDR3 DNA reads as TGTGCCAGCAGAGAAGAGGGACTAAGTTTTTCAGATACGCAGTATTTT. The variable domain in full, with the rest retrieved from reference TRBV2 and TRBJ2-3, is EPEVTQTPSHQVTQMGQEVILRCVPISNHLYFYWYRQILGQKVEFLVSFYNNEISEKSEIFDDQFSVERPDGSNFTLKIRSTKLEDSAMYFCASREEGLSFSDTQYFGPGTRLTVL.

The chain is built from TRBV5-1 and TRBJ2-7; 12 positions match TRBD2. The CDR3 is made up of 18 amino acids. The junction had 9 bases not matched to a gene; V was cut back by 0 bases and J by 2 bases. CDR1 and CDR2 from the germline V gene are SGHRS and YFSETQ. The CDR3 is CASSLVASGRAYPYEQYF. In DNA, the CDR3 is TGCGCCAGCAGCTTGGTGGCTAGCGGGAGGGCCTACCCCTACGAGCAGTACTTC.

The chain recombines TRBV27 with TRBJ2-1, with 9 bases identical to TRBD2. The CDR3 runs to 17 residues. Germline V gives CDR1 MNHEY, CDR2 SMNVEV (reference sequence). The V gene end was trimmed by 5 bases and the J gene end by 2 bases; junction bases not matched to a gene: 10. Here the CDR3 DNA reads TGTGCCAGCAGTCCTACACATAGCGGGAGTGCCTACAATGAGCAGTTCTTC. It specifies CASSPTHSGSAYNEQFF.

The CDR3 region is CASSPSLVSDTQYF. Here the CDR3 DNA reads TGTGCCAGCAGCCCCTCGCTTGTGTCCGATACGCAGTATTTT. This chain uses TRBV7-9 with TRBJ2-3; no reliable D call. Looked up from germline, CDR1 is SEHNR and CDR2 is FQNEAQ (reference sequence). Trimming shortened V by 5 bases and J by 6 bases, and 15 bases separated the two germline ends. CDR3 length: 14 amino acids.

V and J are TRBV20-1 and TRBJ2-3; D gene unclear. V lost 5 bases and J lost 0, with 6 bases in between. The CDR3 spans 12 residues. In germline, CDR1 is DFQATT, CDR2 SNEGSKA (reference sequence). For the CDR3, the DNA is TGCAGTGCTCCCATCAGCACAGATACGCAGTATTTT. Protein: CSAPISTDTQYF.

This clonotype was seen more than once but under ten times. The V and J genes are TRBV7-9 and TRBJ1-5; maybe TRBD1 (5 bases). Germline values: CDR1 SEHNR, CDR2 FQNEAQ (reference sequence). This CDR3 is built from 16 residues. V was cut by 4 bases and J by 6 bases, with 19 bases left in between. The CDR3 nucleotides read TGTGCCAGCAGCTCCCCCGCGGGGGGGGAATCTCAGCCCCAGCATTTT. Translation gives CASSSPAGGESQPQHF. The full variable domain, rest sourced from reference TRBV7-9 and TRBJ1-5, is DTGVSQNPRHKITKRGQNVTFRCDPISEHNRLYWYRQTLGQGPEFLTYFQNEAQLEKSRLLSDRFSAERPKGSFSTLEIQRTEQGDSAMYLCASSSPAGGESQPQHFGDGTRLSIL.

V is TRBV20-1 and J is TRBJ2-5; the match to TRBD2 covers 7 bases. The CDR3 has 14 amino acids. Germline trimming cut 3 bases from V and 11 bases from J; bases unmatched to any gene: 15. CDR1 is DFQATT and CDR2 is SNEGSKA in the germline V gene (reference sequence). The chain's CDR3 is CSASGRSRYNEQYF. DNA of the CDR3: TGCAGTGCTAGCGGGAGGTCCCGCTACAATGAGCAGTACTTC.

J is TRBJ2-7 and V is TRBV6-1; TRBD2 aligns across 14 bases. V shed 2 bases and J 3 bases; nucleotides not matched to a gene: 6. Germline loops: CDR1 MNHNS, CDR2 SASEGT. The CDR3 is 17 amino acids. The CDR3 DNA sequence: TGTGCCAGCAGTGAATGGAGACTAGCGGGAGGGGGCTACGAGCAGTACTTC. Translating it yields CASSEWRLAGGGYEQYF.

This chain joins TRBV10-3 and TRBJ2-1; D is tentatively TRBD1 or TRBD2 (6 bases each). CDR1 and CDR2 (germline): ENHRY, SYGVKD. This CDR3 has 16 residues. V was shortened by 0 bases and J by 5 bases, with 14 bases between the two germline ends. The CDR3 bases are TGTGCCATCAGTGAGTCGACGGGGGCGCGAAACAATGAGCAGTTCTTC. Translating it yields CAISESTGARNNEQFF.

This clonotype has only a few counts. V gene TRBV5-1 combines with J gene TRBJ2-7; possibly TRBD1 for D (6 bases). CDR1 and CDR2 (germline): SGHRS, YFSETQ. The CDR3 has 15 amino acids. V was pared by 0 bases and J by 1 base, with 11 bases between. Here the CDR3 DNA reads TGCGCCAGCAGCTTGGCGACAGGCCGATCCTACGAGCAGTACTTC. It is translated as CASSLATGRSYEQYF.

The rearrangement joins TRBV25-1 to TRBJ2-4, with D tentatively TRBD2 (6 bases). CDR1 and CDR2 (germline): MGHDK, SYGVNS. Trimming took 1 base from V and 2 from J, leaving 9 bases between them. This CDR3 region has 15 residues. The CDR3 nucleotides read TGTGCCAGCAGTGAATTTCGGGGGACCAAAAACATTCAGTACTTC. It specifies CASSEFRGTKNIQYF.

V is TRBV6-5 and J is TRBJ2-7; 9 bases are a match to TRBD1. The CDR3 has 18 amino acids. The trim removed 2 bases at V and 0 bases at J, leaving 11 bases unmatched. CDR1 and CDR2 from the germline V gene are MNHEY and SVGAGI. The CDR3 nucleotides are TGTGCCAGCAGTTACACCGTCCCGGGACAGGGAATCTCCTACGAGCAGTACTTC. It yields the protein CASSYTVPGQGISYEQYF.

The chain employs TRBV11-2 and TRBJ1-1, with D tentatively TRBD1 (6 bases). The CDR3 extends over 15 amino acids. Germline assignment: CDR1 SGHAT and CDR2 FQNNGV. Trimming left V 4 bases short and J 5 bases short, with 17 bases between. The CDR3 DNA is TGTGCCAGCAGCTCCCGGACCGTAAGGGGGACTGAAGCTTTCTTT. This codes for CASSSRTVRGTEAFF. The full variable domain, rest sourced from reference TRBV11-2 and TRBJ1-1, is EAGVAQSPRYKIIEKRQSVAFWCNPISGHATLYWYQQILGQGPKLLIQFQNNGVVDDSQLPKDRFSAERLKGVDSTLKIQPAKLEDSAVYLCASSSRTVRGTEAFFGQGTRLTVV.

The chain employs TRBV15 and TRBJ2-7; D remains unclear. This CDR3 is 16 amino acids long. The V gene's germline CDR1 is LNHNV and CDR2 YYDKDF (reference sequence). Trimming took off 0 bases at V and 2 bases at J, with 14 bases between the two ends. The DNA of the CDR3 is TGTGCCACCAGCAGAGACACCCACGGTATAACCTACGAGCAGTACTTC. It encodes CATSRDTHGITYEQYF.

This clonotype showed up just a few times. The chain joins TRBV11-2 to TRBJ2-5; 11 positions match TRBD2. CDR1 is SGHAT, CDR2 FQNNGV, per germline. The CDR3 length is 16 residues. Trimming cost V 6 bases and J 7 bases; bases outside gene matches: 13. CDR3 DNA sequence: TGTGCCAGCAGTGAGTCGGGACTAGCGGTTCTCCGGACCCAGTACTTC. This codes for CASSESGLAVLRTQYF.

A note on this clonotype: One end of the junction is discordant with germline, which a read error may explain. CDR3 DNA sequence: TGTGCCAGCAGCTCCGGGGAGGGGATAGAAAGACTGTTTTTT. Translated: CASSSGEGIERLFF. This chain uses TRBV7-8 with TRBJ1-4, with a weak D call TRBD1 (5 bases). CDR1 and CDR2 (germline): SGHVS, FQNEAQ. The length of the CDR3 is 14 residues. Full variable domain (missing parts from reference TRBV7-8 and TRBJ1-4): GAGVSQSPRYKVAKRGQDVALRCDPISGHVSLFWYQQALGQGPEFLTYFQNEAQLDKSGLPSDRFFAERPEGSVSTLKIQRTQQEDSAVYLCASSSGEGIERLFFGSGTQLSVL.

This clonotype has only a few counts. The chain has TRBV9 and TRBJ2-5, with a tentative D call TRBD2 (6 bases). The CDR3 length is 13 residues. The V and J ends lost 3 bases and 4 bases respectively, with 10 bases between them. Germline V gene data show CDR1 as SGDLS and CDR2 as YYNGEE. The CDR3 DNA reads TGTGCCAGCAGCGGGGACTCGGCAGAGACCCAGTACTTC. Protein: CASSGDSAETQYF.

Here the CDR3 DNA reads TGTGCCATCAGGATGGACAGGGATAGCAATCAGCCCCAGCATTTT. Residues: CAIRMDRDSNQPQHF. This sequence joins TRBV10-3 and TRBJ1-5; 8 positions agree with TRBD1. Trimming at V came to 6 bases and at J to 0 bases, leaving 4 bases not matched to a gene. Germline values: CDR1 ENHRY, CDR2 SYGVKD. The CDR3 is 15 residues long.

The V and J genes are TRBV10-3 and TRBJ1-2; 7 positions agree with TRBD1. Germline assignment: CDR1 ENHRY and CDR2 SYGVKD. Trimming took 6 bases from V and 3 from J; bases not matched to a gene: 13. This CDR3 is built from 16 residues. CDR3 in DNA: TGTGCCATCAGCCCGGGGACAGCGCTAGGAGACTATGGCTACACCTTC. This codes for CAISPGTALGDYGYTF.